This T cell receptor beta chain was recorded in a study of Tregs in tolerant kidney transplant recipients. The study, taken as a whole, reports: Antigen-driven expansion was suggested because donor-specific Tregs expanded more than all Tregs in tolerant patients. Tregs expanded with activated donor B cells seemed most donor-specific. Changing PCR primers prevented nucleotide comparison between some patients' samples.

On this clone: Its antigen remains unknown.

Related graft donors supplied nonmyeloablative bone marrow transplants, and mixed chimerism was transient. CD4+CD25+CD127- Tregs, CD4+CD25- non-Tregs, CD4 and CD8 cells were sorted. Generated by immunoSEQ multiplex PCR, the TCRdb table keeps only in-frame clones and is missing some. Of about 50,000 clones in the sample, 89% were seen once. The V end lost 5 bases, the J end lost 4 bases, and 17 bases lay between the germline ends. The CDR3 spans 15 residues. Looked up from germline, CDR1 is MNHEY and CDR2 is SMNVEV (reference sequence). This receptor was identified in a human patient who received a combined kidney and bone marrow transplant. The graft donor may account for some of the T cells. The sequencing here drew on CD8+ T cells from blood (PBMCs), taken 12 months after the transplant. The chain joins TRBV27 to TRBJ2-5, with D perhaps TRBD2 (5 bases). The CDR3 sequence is CASSPLASNGETQYF. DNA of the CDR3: TGTGCCAGCAGTCCTCTAGCCTCAAACGGAGAGACCCAGTACTTC.